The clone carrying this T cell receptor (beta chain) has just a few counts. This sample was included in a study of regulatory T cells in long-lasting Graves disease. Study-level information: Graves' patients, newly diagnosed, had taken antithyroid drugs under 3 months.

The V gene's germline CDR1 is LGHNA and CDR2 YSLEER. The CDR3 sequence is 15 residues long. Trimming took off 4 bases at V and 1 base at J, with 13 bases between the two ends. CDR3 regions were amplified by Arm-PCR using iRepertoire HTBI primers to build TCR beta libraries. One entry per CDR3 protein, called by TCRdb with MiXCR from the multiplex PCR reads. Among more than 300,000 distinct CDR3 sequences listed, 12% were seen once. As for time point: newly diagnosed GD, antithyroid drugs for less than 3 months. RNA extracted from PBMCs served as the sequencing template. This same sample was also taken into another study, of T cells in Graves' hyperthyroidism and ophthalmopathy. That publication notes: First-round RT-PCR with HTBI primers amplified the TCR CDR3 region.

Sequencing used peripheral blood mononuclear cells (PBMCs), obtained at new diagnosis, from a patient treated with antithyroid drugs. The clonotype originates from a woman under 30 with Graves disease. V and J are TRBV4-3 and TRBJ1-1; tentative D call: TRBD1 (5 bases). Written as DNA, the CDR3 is TGCGCCAGCAGCCTAAGGGGAGGCGGGAACACTGAAGCTTTCTTT. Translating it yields CASSLRGGGNTEAFF.